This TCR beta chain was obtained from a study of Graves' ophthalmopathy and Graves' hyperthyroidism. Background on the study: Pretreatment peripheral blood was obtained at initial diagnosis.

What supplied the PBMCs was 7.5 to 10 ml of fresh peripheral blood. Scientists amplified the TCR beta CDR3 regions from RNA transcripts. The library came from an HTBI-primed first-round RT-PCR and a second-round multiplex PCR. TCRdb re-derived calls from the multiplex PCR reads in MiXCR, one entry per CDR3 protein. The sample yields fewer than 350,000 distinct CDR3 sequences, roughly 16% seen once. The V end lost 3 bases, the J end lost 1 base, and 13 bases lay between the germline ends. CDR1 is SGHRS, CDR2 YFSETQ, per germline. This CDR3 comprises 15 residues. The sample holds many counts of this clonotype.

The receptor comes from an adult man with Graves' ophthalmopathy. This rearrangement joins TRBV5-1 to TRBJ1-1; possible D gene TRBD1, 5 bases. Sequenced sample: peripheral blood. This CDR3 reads CASSSGPQGNTEAFF. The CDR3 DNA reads TGCGCCAGCAGCTCGGGACCCCAAGGGAACACTGAAGCTTTCTTT.